Listed below are T cell receptor beta chains from one sample, sequenced in a study of CD8 T cells in ankylosing spondylitis. Each CDR3 protein gets one entry after TCRdb re-called the 5' RACE reads with MiXCR. Here the sample spans around 210,000 distinct CDR3 sequences, 8% to 9% being singletons. Sequenced input: blood, either unsorted or a sorted T cell fraction (not recorded which). The receptors here all came from a female donor with ankylosing spondylitis or in good health (not recorded which). CDR3s include the opening cysteine and the closing phenylalanine or tryptophan. The D gene is left open where the match is weak. Clone size is not always given. Where it is, it says once, few, many or a class for expanded clones.

TRBJ2-1 many TRBD2 16 TRBV6-8 TGTGCCAGCAGTTACTCACGCGGGAGCTCCTACAATGAGCAGTTCTTC CASSYSRGSSYNEQFF
TRBJ2-3 many TRBD1 15 TRBV20-1 TGCAGTGCTAGCGTCGGGACAGGGACATCAGATACGCAGTATTTT CSASVGTGTSDTQYF
TRBJ2-1 many . 11 TRBV3-1 TGTGCCAGCGAGACGGAGAATGAGCAGTTCTTC CASETENEQFF
TRBJ2-5 few . 13 TRBV2 TGTGCCAGCGCCAGGGGACTCCAAGAGACCCAGTACTTC CASARGLQETQYF
TRBJ2-7 . . 12 TRBV18 TGTGCCAGCTCACCAAACATGTACGAGCAGTACTTC CASSPNMYEQYF
TRBJ1-1 many . 14 TRBV10-3 TGTGCCATCAGTGAGTCTGACCTCTGGAAGGGAGCTTTCTTT CAISESDLWKGAFF
TRBJ2-1 . TRBD1 14 TRBV5-1 TGCGCCAGCAGCTCCGGGACAGGGAGGCATGAGCAGTTCTTC CASSSGTGRHEQFF
TRBJ2-7 many . 18 TRBV4-2 TGTGCCAGCAGCCAAGATTTCGGTGCGGGTCCTATCTCCTACGAGCAGTACTTC CASSQDFGAGPISYEQYF
TRBJ1-5 many TRBD1 13 TRBV29-1 TGCAGCGTTGCGCAGGGGGCAAATCAGCCCCAGCATTTT CSVAQGANQPQHF
TRBJ2-1 many . 11 TRBV20-1 TGCAGAAGTGTCGGGGGCACTGAGCAGTTCTTC CRSVGGTEQFF
TRBJ2-3 . . 15 TRBV5-4 TGTGCCAGCAGCTTGGGTGGGGCTTTCACAGATACGCAGTATTTT CASSLGGAFTDTQYF
TRBJ2-7 . . 13 TRBV7-2 TGTGCCAGCAGCTTAGCGCAGGGGCTCGAGCAGTACTTC CASSLAQGLEQYF
TRBJ2-4 many . 14 TRBV2 TGTGCCAGCAGTGGGACATACCGGTCAAGCATTCAGTACTTC CASSGTYRSSIQYF
TRBJ1-2 . . 15 TRBV6-1 TGTGCCAGCAGTCTGCGGGACACCAGAGGCTATGGCTACACCTTC CASSLRDTRGYGYTF
TRBJ1-2 many TRBD1 19 TRBV20-1 TGCAGTGCTAGAGATTACGACAGGGTCTTTGACTCGGTTCACTATGGCTACACCTTC CSARDYDRVFDSVHYGYTF
TRBJ2-7 few . 15 TRBV19 TGTGCCAGTAGTATAGGGACCGGACACTCCTACGAGCAGTACTTC CASSIGTGHSYEQYF
TRBJ1-1 many TRBD1 13 TRBV27 TGTGCCAGCAGTTTTACAGGGGGGACTGAAGCTTTCTTT CASSFTGGTEAFF
TRBJ2-5 many TRBD2 17 TRBV14 TGTGCCAGCAGCCAAGTAGGGGGACTAGCATCTATGGAGACCCAGTACTTC CASSQVGGLASMETQYF
TRBJ1-2 many . 15 TRBV6-5 TGTGCCAGCAGTTACGCTGTGACAAATGGGAGTGGCTACACCTTC CASSYAVTNGSGYTF
TRBJ2-1 many . 13 TRBV7-2 TGTGCCAGCAACTCCGGGACTCACAATGAGCAGTTCTTC CASNSGTHNEQFF
TRBJ2-3 many TRBD1 13 TRBV28 TGTGCCAACGGGACAGGGCCCACAGATACGCAGTATTTT CANGTGPTDTQYF
TRBJ2-7 many . 12 TRBV20-1 TGCAGTGCTGCCGGGACCTCCTACGAGCAGTACTTC CSAAGTSYEQYF
TRBJ1-1 many . 13 TRBV12-3/TRBV12-4 TGTGCCAGCACCTCGACCCAGGACAAGGAAGCTTTCTTT CASTSTQDKEAFF
TRBJ2-5 . TRBD2 17 TRBV7-2 TGTGCCAGCAGCATGGGACTAGCGGGAACGGGTGGTGGGACCCAGTACTTC CASSMGLAGTGGGTQYF